This TCR beta chain was recovered during a study of blood T cell repertoires in COVID-19. As for the study in general: Samples of COVID-19 (acute and convalescent) were obtained from the United States, Italy and Spain. PBMCs, B-cell-depleted T cells, or T cells were the source of the cDNA or gDNA that made up the material.

In the original workflow: From reference gene primer amplification, estimates of nucleated cell counts were derived. Here immunoSEQ multiplex PCR was the method, and the copy in TCRdb shows in-frame clones only, minus some. That table supplies the V and J calls and clone size; D and trimming were determined from the DNA. The table shows approximately 250,000 clones, with around 89% occurring only once. The CDR3 has 15 amino acids. V gave up 5 bases and J gave up 0 bases, with 10 bases separating them. Looked up from germline, CDR1 is SGHNT and CDR2 is YENEEA. Participants were aged about 18 to 89 years from 20 to 30 US areas.

Material: PBMCs or T cells enriched from blood (not recorded which). This clonotype originated in a woman in her 30s who had recovered from COVID-19. The chain joins TRBV11-3 to TRBJ2-2, with unresolved D. The DNA for the CDR3 is TGTGCCAGCAGCCCCGACATAACGAACACCGGGGAGCTGTTTTTT. Its protein is CASSPDITNTGELFF.